This TCR beta chain is from a study of cytomegalovirus exposure and HLA in healthy donors (dated by TCRdb to 2015 to 2018). About the investigation overall: An earlier analysis of approximately 640 of the donors reported 276 Gb of sequence data and around 110 million unique TCR beta sequences from about 200 million T cells. Roughly 320 gigabases of sequencing data and around 88 million unique TCR sequences made up an early release that covered 500 to 700 HLA-typed donors. Of the 300 to 500 genotyped donors, 81% were placed in the genetic ancestry cluster associated with self-reported Caucasian donors. The aim of the study was to test whether cataloging public T cell receptors could identify signatures of past pathogen exposure. The study used immunosequencing to profile the T cell repertoires of some 600 subjects and linked those repertoires to cytomegalovirus serostatus. A separate validation cohort of 90 to 150 different subjects was used in addition to the 666-subject first cohort. To predict cytomegalovirus infection status, the study brought together high-throughput TCR immunosequencing, statistical association of individual TCRs with disease status, and machine learning. In a later analysis, previously published TCR beta repertoires from 500 to 750 donors were re-analyzed and high-resolution HLA genotyping was added so that TCR occurrence patterns could be studied. The later analysis used no new phenotypic data to find candidate immune exposures, relying instead on TCR beta sequences and their occurrence across donors. An earlier analysis of fewer than 750 of the donors used high-throughput TCR beta sequencing to judge whether each TCR beta V gene segment behaved as functional or pseudogenic. Donor age, sex, ethnicity and CMV serostatus were compiled together with the repertoire data. Genome-wide SNP genotypes for about 55% of the roughly 670 donors were used in a later genetic analysis, which treated that subset as a discovery cohort. All discovery cohort repertoires had been generated using a single sequencing platform. HLA typing covered class I and class II loci at four-digit resolution. The number of donors typed differed by locus, with roughly 629-640 for A, B, C, DRB1 and DQB1, over 500 for DQA1, some 570 for DPA1, and around 430 for DPB1. Four to six DR-DQ haplotypes were handled as single units for association and clustering, since linkage in the cohort was strong. Among some 400 genotyped donors of the cohort, an average of approximately 220,000 unique TCR beta nucleotide sequences was sequenced per donor, of which roughly 18% were non-productive. General conclusions and limits of the study: Several of the top co-occurrence clusters appeared to be linked to parvovirus B19, influenza, CMV and Epstein-Barr virus, according to a later analysis. CMV serostatus was the only immune exposure information available for the cohort. V-gene and J-gene trimming of TCR beta chains was associated with a missense DCLRE1C variant in a later genetic analysis, and the association was replicated in an independent cohort. Correlated functional status among segregating V segments might be attributable to linkage disequilibrium, but an unknown experimental factor could not be ruled out. Broadly in line with IMGT annotations, most TCR beta V segments showed up in productive rearrangements about 87% or about 30% of the time in an earlier analysis of 450 to 750 of the donors. The presence/absence analyses assumed that sequencing depth was roughly uniform across donors, and that assumption may not be true. Because counts were too low, about 17 rarely observed V segments, including chromosome 9 orphons, were excluded from the earlier analysis of under 650 of the donors. Because the 87-base-pair reads could not distinguish some IMGT-functional V segments, including TRBV6-2 and TRBV6-3, those segments were excluded. In both the original and validation cohorts, the classifier was reported to diagnose cytomegalovirus status with high specificity and sensitivity. The authors suggested that the approach could potentially be extended to other disease states and immunological phenotypes. A later analysis associated 15,000 to 20,000 TCR beta sequences with specific HLA alleles at a false discovery rate of 0.05. In the study, approximately 160 TCR beta chains were listed as associated with cytomegalovirus. In a later analysis, the rate of TCR association differed among HLA loci, with DRB1 alleles having the most associated TCRs and HLA-C alleles having the fewest. Strong co-occurrence of HLA alleles, especially DR and DQ, made assigning TCR associations to individual alleles difficult. Most TCR sequences were seen in very few donors, while some public TCRs were found in many individuals. Compared with equally common non-associated chains, HLA-associated TCR beta chains in a later analysis were more clonally expanded and had lower generation probabilities. The sequencing pipeline was judged likely to have produced a cluster of highly shared sequence variants as a technical artifact. HLA typing was unavailable for some donors at each locus, so association tests used only the typed subset. Only TCR beta chains were sequenced in this cohort, and the absence of alpha or paired-chain data limited detectable features. A further reported finding was that TCR beta sequences accurately predicted the HLA-A and HLA-B alleles for most subjects in the first cohort. In a later analysis, most CMV-associated TCR beta chains were found to appear HLA-restricted, with HLA associations seemingly driven largely by CMV exposure. Three of the identified cytomegalovirus-associated TCR beta chains were confirmed in vitro to be specific for cytomegalovirus antigens. In a later genetic analysis, fewer N-insertions in productive TCRs were reported among donors in an Asian-associated ancestry cluster than the roughly 670-donor mean.

The cohort was made up of several hundred healthy bone marrow donors. All cohort members were sampled while nominally healthy, although unrecorded immune exposures were likely present. The donor tested CMV seropositive and was one of the 289 seropositive cohort members. A peripheral blood sample was collected from each donor, and TCR beta sequencing was performed on peripheral blood mononuclear cells. Genomic DNA was extracted from the blood cell samples with the Qiagen DNeasy Blood Extraction Kit. For this clone: The target of this receptor is not known. Base qualities are missing; no much larger clone stands one base away.

Libraries were constructed by the immunoSEQ multiplex PCR assay. For the multiplex PCR, a mixture combining 60 forward primers for TCR Vbeta segments and 13 reverse primers for TCR Jbeta segments was used. A multiplex PCR assay on genomic DNA amplified the CDR3 region of rearranged TCR beta genes. The amplified TCR beta libraries were sequenced on the Illumina HiSeq System as 87-base-pair reads. Per the source publication's procedure: A later analysis counted approximately 84 million unique TCR beta chains across the 690 or so repertoires, and some 11 million of these chains were shared by at least two donors. Raw reads were error-corrected and collapsed into unique sequences by a nearest-neighbor algorithm in which closely related sequences were merged to remove PCR and sequencing errors. V, D and J gene segments were assigned by aligning CDR3 sequences to IMGT reference sequences. For a sequence to be retained, a match of at least six nucleotides was required to both a V gene segment and a J gene segment. A rearrangement was called productive if the CDR3 had no stop codons and remained in frame with V and J, and every other rearrangement was called non-productive. CDR3 was defined by IMGT convention, running from the second conserved V-encoded cysteine to the conserved J-encoded phenylalanine. Sequences without an unambiguous match to a single V gene segment were excluded from the earlier analysis of 587 of the donors. An earlier analysis of some 500 of the donors classified V segments as functional when productive rearrangements were above 56.7% and as segregating when the standard deviation between donors was above 5%. A statistical classification framework was built to diagnose cytomegalovirus status from the catalog of TCR beta chain sequences. In a later analysis, TCR nucleotide sequences were compared against IMGT/GENE-DB human TR gene sequences so that V and J genes could be assigned. Using the TCRdist pipeline, a later analysis assigned CDR3 sequences along with most-parsimonious VDJ recombination scenarios. In a later analysis, each TCR beta chain was defined by its CDR3 amino acid sequence together with its V-gene family, and reads without a unique V-gene family were excluded. As a way to deal with suspected cross-contamination and a sequencing artifact, a later analysis dropped approximately 570 nucleotide sequences that were highly shared and had low generation probability. In a later analysis, a clonal expansion index for each public chain was calculated from normalized within-repertoire ranks of inferred template counts. In a later analysis, generation probabilities were computed using a VDJ recombination model fitted to out-of-frame rearrangements, and the results were checked against IGoR. In a later analysis, TCR-TCR, TCR-HLA and TCR-CMV co-occurrence was scored with hypergeometric tests, and a repertoire-size bias correction was applied to TCR pairs. False discovery rates were estimated in a later analysis by permuting HLA or CMV assignments 20 times. In a later analysis, co-occurring TCRs were grouped with DBSCAN, and TCRdist sequence similarity was added when clustering was performed within HLA-allele-positive subsets. Repertoires with fewer than 30,000 or more than 120,000 public chains were left out of co-occurrence clustering, as were a few repertoires with anomalous nucleotide sharing. Sourced from immuneACCESS, this table was stored by TCRdb with only in-frame sequences that have V and J called. A share of the clones is absent; for the studies checked, an unresolved V gene accounts for under half, and the remainder has no known explanation. Clone size and V and J calls were adopted from that table, with D and trimming inferred from the DNA. The sample table shows over 130,000 clones, and roughly 63% are seen once. The ten biggest clones cover 6% to 8.5% of the sample.

The V end loses 2 bases and the J end loses 6 bases, and a stretch of 19 bases separates them. Including cysteine and phenylalanine, the CDR3 has 16 amino acids. CDR3 DNA is the only sequence kept; it has 48 bases, read in frame from the first base. CDR1 MDHEN and CDR2 SYDVKM are derived from the germline V gene. The clonotype was recovered from a woman in her sixties or seventies in good health and CMV-seropositive. The chain links TRBV28 with TRBJ1-2; the D region possibly corresponds to TRBD1 (5 bases align). Material: PBMCs. The DNA sequence reads TGTGCCAGCAGTTTAATGTCGGCCTCACCGGGGGATGGCTACACCTTC. This sequence encodes CASSLMSASPGDGYTF.